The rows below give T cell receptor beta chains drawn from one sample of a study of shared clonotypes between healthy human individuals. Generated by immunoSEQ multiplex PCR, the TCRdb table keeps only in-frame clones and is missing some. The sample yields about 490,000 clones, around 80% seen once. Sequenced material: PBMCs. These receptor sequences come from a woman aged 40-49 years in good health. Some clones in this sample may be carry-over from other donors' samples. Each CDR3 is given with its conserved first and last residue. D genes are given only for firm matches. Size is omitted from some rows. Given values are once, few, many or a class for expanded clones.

DNA: TGTGCCAGCAGCGGCGGAAACTCCTACAATGAGCAGTTCTTC; CDR3: CASSGGNSYNEQFF; D: -; J: TRBJ2-1; size: -; V: TRBV7-9
DNA: TGCAGCGTTGCCGGGACAGGGAACGAGCAGTACTTC; CDR3: CSVAGTGNEQYF; D: TRBD1; J: TRBJ2-7; size: -; V: TRBV29-1
DNA: TGCAGCCTCCGGCCCTCACGGGGTGGCGGTGAGCAGTTCTTC; CDR3: CSLRPSRGGGEQFF; D: -; J: TRBJ2-1; size: -; V: TRBV29-1
DNA: TGTGCCAGCAGAGTCACAACTAGCGGGATGTACAATGAGCAGTTCTTC; CDR3: CASRVTTSGMYNEQFF; D: TRBD2; J: TRBJ2-1; size: -; V: TRBV4-2
DNA: TGTGCCAGTAGTACCCGGACTAGCGGGAGTTACGAGCAGTACTTC; CDR3: CASSTRTSGSYEQYF; D: TRBD2; J: TRBJ2-7; size: -; V: TRBV19
DNA: TGTGCCAGTACCTCGCTTAAGGGCACAGATACGCAGTATTTT; CDR3: CASTSLKGTDTQYF; D: -; J: TRBJ2-3; size: -; V: TRBV19
DNA: TGTGCCAGCAGTGAAGTTCCCCAGGGGATTAGGAACACCGGGGAGCTGTTTTTT; CDR3: CASSEVPQGIRNTGELFF; D: -; J: TRBJ2-2; size: once; V: TRBV2
DNA: TGTGCCAGCAGTACATCCGGGACAGACAATCAGCCCCAGCATTTT; CDR3: CASSTSGTDNQPQHF; D: TRBD1; J: TRBJ1-5; size: -; V: TRBV2
DNA: TGTGCCAGTAGTATAGGGGCTAGCGGGAGTGCAGATACGCAGTATTTT; CDR3: CASSIGASGSADTQYF; D: TRBD2; J: TRBJ2-3; size: -; V: TRBV19
DNA: TGTGCCAGCTCACCTACATCGGGGCACCTCTACGAGCAGTACTTC; CDR3: CASSPTSGHLYEQYF; D: -; J: TRBJ2-7; size: -; V: TRBV18
DNA: TGTGCCAGCAGCGGAGCTCGACAGAACACTGAAGCTTTCTTT; CDR3: CASSGARQNTEAFF; D: -; J: TRBJ1-1; size: -; V: TRBV9
DNA: TGTGCCATCAGCAACGACAGCTCAGATACGCAGTATTTT; CDR3: CAISNDSSDTQYF; D: -; J: TRBJ2-3; size: few; V: TRBV10-3
DNA: TGTGCCAGCAGTTGGCCGGCTAGCGCCTACAATGAGCAGTTCTTC; CDR3: CASSWPASAYNEQFF; D: -; J: TRBJ2-1; size: -; V: TRBV28
DNA: TGCAGTTTCCGACCCACAGATACGCAGTATTTT; CDR3: CSFRPTDTQYF; D: -; J: TRBJ2-3; size: -; V: TRBV20-1
DNA: TGTGCCAGCAGCTTGGCCACTAGCGGGAGTGGGGATACGCAGTATTTT; CDR3: CASSLATSGSGDTQYF; D: TRBD2; J: TRBJ2-3; size: -; V: TRBV5-6
DNA: TGCGCCAGCAGCCAAGTCGGTCGGAGGAATGAGCAGTTCTTC; CDR3: CASSQVGRRNEQFF; D: -; J: TRBJ2-1; size: -; V: TRBV4-1
DNA: TGTGCCAGCAGCTTCGGAGGGGGCTCTGGAAACACCATATATTTT; CDR3: CASSFGGGSGNTIYF; D: -; J: TRBJ1-3; size: -; V: TRBV5-6
DNA: TGTGCCAGCAGTCACCGCCGACGGGGTAGGGAGCAGTACTTC; CDR3: CASSHRRRGREQYF; D: -; J: TRBJ2-7; size: few; V: TRBV6-5
DNA: TGTGCCAGCAGAGGAGGCCCCGGGTCTGGCAATGAGCAGTTCTTC; CDR3: CASRGGPGSGNEQFF; D: -; J: TRBJ2-1; size: once; V: TRBV25-1
DNA: TGTGCCAGCAGCTTTGGGGCTAACAATGAGCAGTTCTTC; CDR3: CASSFGANNEQFF; D: -; J: TRBJ2-1; size: few; V: TRBV7-3
DNA: TGTGCCAGCAGCCAGGTTAACTATGGCTACACCTTC; CDR3: CASSQVNYGYTF; D: -; J: TRBJ1-2; size: -; V: TRBV14
DNA: TGTGCCAGCAGTCGGGACGCCTATAGCAATCAGCCCCAGCATTTT; CDR3: CASSRDAYSNQPQHF; D: -; J: TRBJ1-5; size: -; V: TRBV4-2
DNA: TGCGCCAGCAGCCCAGTAGTGCCCTCTCTTGTCTACACCTTC; CDR3: CASSPVVPSLVYTF; D: -; J: TRBJ1-2; size: -; V: TRBV4-1
DNA: TGTGCCAGCAGCTTAGTTATCTCTGGGGCCAACGTCCTGACTTTC; CDR3: CASSLVISGANVLTF; D: -; J: TRBJ2-6; size: many; V: TRBV7-2
DNA: TGCGCCAGCAGCCCGAACGGGAGGGCCGCGACCGGGGAGCTGTTTTTT; CDR3: CASSPNGRAATGELFF; D: TRBD2; J: TRBJ2-2; size: -; V: TRBV5-1
DNA: TGTGCTAGTGGTCCTGGCGGAGGAGGGGAGACCCAGTACTTC; CDR3: CASGPGGGGETQYF; D: -; J: TRBJ2-5; size: -; V: TRBV12-5
DNA: TGCAGCGCCGACCGATATAACACTGAAGCTTTCTTT; CDR3: CSADRYNTEAFF; D: -; J: TRBJ1-1; size: once; V: TRBV29-1
DNA: TGTGCCAGTTCCCGACTTCAACCCTCTGGGGCCAACGTCCTGACTTTC; CDR3: CASSRLQPSGANVLTF; D: -; J: TRBJ2-6; size: many; V: TRBV28
DNA: TGTGCCTGGAGGATACAGGGGGGGAATGAAAAACTGTTTTTT; CDR3: CAWRIQGGNEKLFF; D: TRBD1; J: TRBJ1-4; size: -; V: TRBV30
DNA: TGCAGTGCTCTTCAACCGGGCTACGAGCAGTACTTC; CDR3: CSALQPGYEQYF; D: -; J: TRBJ2-7; size: -; V: TRBV29-1
DNA: TGTGCCAGCAGCCAGAAACTCGTCTCTGGAAACACCATATATTTT; CDR3: CASSQKLVSGNTIYF; D: -; J: TRBJ1-3; size: once; V: TRBV4-2
DNA: TGTGCCAGCAGCCCCCCCCCAACGGGACTGAGCACAGATACGCAGTATTTT; CDR3: CASSPPPTGLSTDTQYF; D: -; J: TRBJ2-3; size: once; V: TRBV7-9
DNA: TGTGCCAGCAGTCGGACTAGCGGGAATAGGGATACGCAGTATTTT; CDR3: CASSRTSGNRDTQYF; D: TRBD2; J: TRBJ2-3; size: once; V: TRBV28
DNA: TGTGCCAGCAGCTTAAGCCGCTCCAGGGGGTCTGGTGGCTACACCTTC; CDR3: CASSLSRSRGSGGYTF; D: TRBD1; J: TRBJ1-2; size: -; V: TRBV11-2
DNA: TGTGCCAGCAGCCAAGATTGGGGGGGCACTGAAGCTTTCTTT; CDR3: CASSQDWGGTEAFF; D: -; J: TRBJ1-1; size: -; V: TRBV7-9